This T cell receptor beta chain was captured by sequencing in a study of CD8+ T cells in alopecia areata. The J segment lost 8 bases and the V segment lost 4 bases, leaving 10 bases of the junction unmatched. Germline CDR1 SQVTM, CDR2 ANQGSEA. This CDR3 spans 15 amino acids. The study's findings and limits: Scalp sequencing also captures normal skin's resident alphabeta T cells. It was lesional scalp, especially alopecia totalis/universalis, that showed higher clonality than normal scalp. In scalp and blood, many expanded lesional clones persisted during tofacitinib.

Remarks on this clone: Its antigen is as yet unknown.

Extracted from the samples, RNA was reverse transcribed into cDNA to serve as the sequencing template. Method: immunoSEQ multiplex PCR; TCRdb's copy keeps in-frame clones and lacks some. Found here are approximately 280,000 clones, roughly 64% of them singletons; the top ten hold approximately 2%. Documented treatment: oral pan-JAK inhibitor, 5-10 mg twice daily. The gene calls are TRBV29-1 and TRBJ2-1; 11 positions match TRBD2. The sequence derives from a human donor with alopecia areata. The material was CD4+ T cells sorted from blood, obtained at week 24, from a patient treated with tofacitinib. The CDR3 reads CSVVGLAGGRDEQFF. CDR3 coding DNA: TGCAGCGTTGTGGGGCTAGCGGGGGGCCGGGATGAGCAGTTCTTC.